The rows below give T cell receptor beta chains drawn from one sample of a study of blood T cell repertoires in COVID-19. Clones were sequenced by immunoSEQ multiplex PCR, and TCRdb holds only the in-frame ones, with some missing. The sample lists under 150,000 clones, about 90% occurring once. The sample taken for sequencing was peripheral blood. All receptors derive from a human donor in a cohort sampled during active COVID-19. Both conserved end residues are part of each CDR3. A D gene is named only where the DNA matches it firmly. Clone size appears in some rows only: once, few, many, or a class for an expanded clone.

abundance,d_gene,j_gene,v_gene,CDR3aa,CDR3nt
-,-,TRBJ1-2,TRBV11-1,CASSDPGYGYTF,TGTGCCAGCAGCGATCCCGGCTATGGCTACACCTTC
-,-,TRBJ1-4,TRBV20-1,CSASGQPWDEKLFF,TGCAGTGCTAGTGGACAGCCCTGGGATGAAAAACTGTTTTTT
-,-,TRBJ2-2,TRBV5-1,CASSDDRNTGELFF,TGCGCCAGCAGCGACGACAGGAACACCGGGGAGCTGTTTTTT
-,TRBD2,TRBJ2-3,TRBV5-1,CASSLGGSGNTDTQYF,TGCGCCAGCAGCTTGGGGGGTAGCGGGAACACAGATACGCAGTATTTT
few,TRBD1,TRBJ1-5,TRBV27,CASSSPHRDRANSNQPQHF,TGTGCCAGCAGTTCCCCGCACCGGGACAGGGCGAATAGCAATCAGCCCCAGCATTTT
-,-,TRBJ2-2,TRBV7-9,CASSLADWELFF,TGTGCCAGCAGCTTAGCCGACTGGGAGCTGTTTTTT
-,-,TRBJ1-5,TRBV6-5,CASSRTENQPQHF,TGTGCCAGCAGTCGGACAGAGAATCAGCCCCAGCATTTT
-,-,TRBJ2-6,TRBV28,CASSFGRAGERAGANVLTF,TGTGCCAGCAGTTTTGGTCGGGCAGGGGAAAGAGCTGGGGCCAACGTCCTGACTTTC
-,-,TRBJ2-5,TRBV18,CASSSRQGGKETQYF,TGTGCCAGCTCATCTCGGCAGGGAGGTAAAGAGACCCAGTACTTC
-,-,TRBJ2-7,TRBV28,CASSLSGQGTYEQYF,TGTGCCAGCAGTTTATCCGGGCAGGGGACCTACGAGCAGTACTTC
-,TRBD1,TRBJ2-7,TRBV15,CATSRDPPGQGSEQYF,TGTGCCACCAGCAGAGATCCGCCGGGACAGGGATCCGAGCAGTACTTC
-,TRBD1,TRBJ2-2,TRBV6-2/TRBV6-3,CASSDRGQDTGELFF,TGTGCCAGCAGTGACAGGGGGCAAGACACCGGGGAGCTGTTTTTT
few,-,TRBJ2-7,TRBV5-5,CASSSVDEQYF,TGTGCCAGCAGCTCGGTTGACGAGCAGTACTTC
-,TRBD1,TRBJ1-5,TRBV28,CASSAPKGTVNQPQHF,TGTGCCAGCAGTGCCCCCAAAGGGACAGTTAATCAGCCCCAGCATTTT
-,-,TRBJ1-3,TRBV7-2,CASSLDRALPGNTIYF,TGTGCCAGCAGCTTAGACAGGGCGCTACCTGGAAACACCATATATTTT
-,-,TRBJ1-5,TRBV3-1/TRBV3-2,CANPPRGGDNQPQHF,TGTGCCAACCCCCCTCGGGGCGGGGACAATCAGCCCCAGCATTTT
-,-,TRBJ2-3,TRBV7-2,CASSSFGGISTDTQYF,TGTGCCAGCAGTTCCTTCGGGGGAATAAGCACAGATACGCAGTATTTT
-,-,TRBJ1-4,TRBV19,CASSIVRGSDEKLFF,TGTGCCAGTAGTATTGTCAGGGGATCGGACGAAAAACTGTTTTTT
-,-,TRBJ1-1,TRBV11-2,CASSPRLESNTEAFF,TGTGCCAGCAGCCCCCGATTGGAGTCGAACACTGAAGCTTTCTTT
-,TRBD1,TRBJ1-4,TRBV28,CASSLLVGTGIRKLFF,TGTGCCAGCAGTTTATTGGTAGGGACAGGGATCCGAAAACTGTTTTTT
once,-,TRBJ1-5,TRBV19,CASSLGTLENQPQHF,TGTGCCAGTAGTCTCGGGACATTGGAAAATCAGCCCCAGCATTTT
-,TRBD2,TRBJ2-3,TRBV5-1,CASSFGSGRAYTDTQYF,TGCGCCAGCAGCTTCGGTAGCGGGAGGGCCTACACAGATACGCAGTATTTT
few,TRBD2,TRBJ2-5,TRBV5-4,CASSFGLAGVETQYF,TGTGCCAGCAGCTTTGGACTAGCGGGAGTAGAGACCCAGTACTTC
-,-,TRBJ1-1,TRBV10-2,CASSDNLGTNTEAFF,TGCGCCAGCAGTGATAATTTGGGCACGAACACTGAAGCTTTCTTT
-,-,TRBJ1-1,TRBV6-2/TRBV6-3,CASSHPSGGQLGMNTEAFF,TGTGCCAGCAGCCACCCTTCGGGCGGACAGCTGGGAATGAACACTGAAGCTTTCTTT
few,-,TRBJ2-7,TRBV7-2,CASSLGGLDYEQYF,TGTGCCAGCAGCTTAGGGGGGCTAGACTACGAGCAGTACTTC
-,TRBD2,TRBJ2-2,TRBV19,CASGTSGLNTGELFF,TGTGCCAGTGGGACTAGCGGACTAAACACCGGGGAGCTGTTTTTT
-,-,TRBJ2-3,TRBV7-9,CASQLRGGTDTQYF,TGTGCCAGCCAGTTGCGGGGTGGCACAGATACGCAGTATTTT
-,TRBD2,TRBJ2-2,TRBV7-6,CASSLAGGLTGELFF,TGTGCCAGCAGCCTAGCGGGGGGGCTTACCGGGGAGCTGTTTTTT
-,TRBD1,TRBJ2-7,TRBV6-5,CASSYTNRGNSYEQYF,TGTGCCAGCAGTTACACAAACAGGGGAAATTCCTACGAGCAGTACTTC
-,TRBD2,TRBJ2-7,TRBV19,CASSPRRTSGTYEQYF,TGTGCCAGTAGTCCTCGCCGGACTAGCGGGACCTACGAGCAGTACTTC
-,TRBD2,TRBJ2-7,TRBV6-5,CASTAGATYEQYF,TGTGCCAGCACAGCGGGGGCCACCTACGAGCAGTACTTC
-,TRBD1,TRBJ1-1,TRBV19,CASTKQGASEAFF,TGTGCCAGTACCAAACAGGGGGCGTCTGAAGCTTTCTTT
-,-,TRBJ1-6,TRBV7-2,CASSLGGGAYNSPLHF,TGTGCCAGCAGCTTAGGGGGGGGAGCATATAATTCACCCCTCCACTTT
-,TRBD1,TRBJ1-6,TRBV11-2,CASSSGQGVHF,TGTGCCAGCAGCTCGGGACAGGGGGTCCACTTT
-,-,TRBJ2-1,TRBV5-1,CASSGSSYNEQFF,TGCGCCAGCAGTGGGAGCTCCTACAATGAGCAGTTCTTC
once,TRBD1,TRBJ1-2,TRBV7-2,CASSVGQIYGYTF,TGTGCCAGCAGCGTGGGACAGATCTATGGCTACACCTTC
once,TRBD1,TRBJ1-1,TRBV19,CASSWGEGAAFF,TGTGCCAGTAGTTGGGGTGAGGGGGCGGCTTTCTTT
-,TRBD2,TRBJ2-1,TRBV29-1,CSVLERGGEQFF,TGCAGCGTCCTGGAGCGGGGAGGTGAGCAGTTCTTC
-,-,TRBJ1-4,TRBV4-1,CASSQVLYSATNEKLFF,TGCGCCAGCAGCCAAGTCTTATACTCTGCAACTAATGAAAAACTGTTTTTT
-,TRBD1,TRBJ2-7,TRBV4-3,CASSQLTGGEYEQYF,TGCGCCAGCAGCCAACTGACAGGGGGCGAGTACGAGCAGTACTTC
-,TRBD1,TRBJ1-2,TRBV28,CASSFLGQGYGYTF,TGTGCCAGCAGTTTCCTCGGACAGGGGTATGGCTACACCTTC
-,TRBD1,TRBJ2-2,TRBV28,CAGRQGNTGELFF,TGTGCCGGACGACAGGGGAACACCGGGGAGCTGTTTTTT
-,-,TRBJ2-4,TRBV4-1,CASSLGGAAGLAKNIQYF,TGCGCCAGCAGCCTTGGAGGGGCGGCGGGGCTAGCCAAAAACATTCAGTACTTC
-,-,TRBJ2-5,TRBV5-5,CASGESAQETQYF,TGTGCCAGCGGAGAGTCAGCCCAAGAGACCCAGTACTTC
-,-,TRBJ1-1,TRBV10-3,CAISSVANTEAFF,TGTGCCATCAGTTCGGTAGCGAACACTGAAGCTTTCTTT